The 6 T cell receptor beta chains in this list originate from one sample, sequenced in a study of OX40 agonist ivuxolimab in advanced cancers. The library came from the immunoSEQ multiplex PCR assay. TCRdb holds this immuneACCESS table with in-frame rearrangements only. Some clones are missing; in checked studies, unresolved V genes explain under half, and the rest has no known cause. A total of 76,000 or so clones appear in this sample, roughly 92% of them only once. Around 5.9% of the sample belongs to the ten largest clones. Sequences were derived from CD4+ or CD8+ T cells sorted from blood, sampled in a trial of the OX40 agonist ivuxolimab. Source of these receptors: an adult with an advanced solid tumor such as melanoma, head and neck, liver or kidney cancer.

The chain joins TRBV4-2 to TRBJ2-2; 7 positions match TRBD2. The ends lost 0 bases at V and 5 bases at J; junction bases unmatched: 0. CDR1 and CDR2 from the germline V gene are LGHNA and YNFKEQ. This CDR3 has 14 residues. CDR3 region: CASSQEGGTGELFF. For the CDR3, the DNA is TGTGCCAGCAGCCAAGAGGGGGGGACCGGGGAGCTGTTTTTT.

The chain carries TRBV5-1 and TRBJ2-6; D assignment may be TRBD1 or TRBD2 (5 bases each). Trimming stripped 0 bases from V and 1 base from J, with 23 bases between. This CDR3 spans 21 amino acids. CDR1 is SGHRS and CDR2 is YFSETQ in the germline V gene. The CDR3 nucleotides are TGCGCCAGCAGCTTGGGATATTTCTACCGGGCTGGGGGTTCTGGGGCCAACGTCCTGACTTTC. Its translation: CASSLGYFYRAGGSGANVLTF.

This clone appeared a few times. The chain has TRBV19 and TRBJ2-7, with unresolved D. Germline V gene sequence: CDR1 LNHDA, CDR2 SQIVND (reference sequence). The CDR3 totals 15 residues. The V end was cut by 5 bases, the J end by 5 bases, with 19 bases between. DNA for the CDR3: TGTGCCAGTAGTCCAAGCTTGGCACTACCCCACGAGCAGTACTTC. Translation gives CASSPSLALPHEQYF.

The CDR3 here is CASTFRAGGNEQFF. The CDR3 region has the DNA TGTGCCAGCACATTTCGGGCAGGGGGCAATGAGCAGTTCTTC. J is TRBJ2-1 and V is TRBV19; 7 bases map to TRBD1. Germline-derived CDR1 and CDR2 are LNHDA and SQIVND (reference sequence). The CDR3 extends over 14 amino acids. V trimming: 9 bases; J trimming: 6 bases; junction bases outside the gene matches: 11.

Turning to this clone: One end of the junction does not line up with germline, which may come from a read error. The rearrangement links TRBV27 to TRBJ2-7; 8 bases are shared with TRBD1. The CDR3 has 13 amino acids. Germline CDR1 is MNHEY and CDR2 is SMNVEV (reference sequence). Here the CDR3 reads CATQTGDSHEQYF. For the CDR3, the DNA is TGTGCCACCCAGACAGGGGACTCCCACGAGCAGTACTTC.

The chain joins TRBV5-4 to TRBJ2-7, with D hard to call. CDR3 length: 12 amino acids. V was trimmed by 2 bases and J by 4 bases, leaving 7 bases between them. CDR1 is SGHNT and CDR2 is YYREEE in the germline V gene (reference sequence). The CDR3 nucleotides read TGTGCCAGCAGCTTCCAGAATTACGAGCAGTACTTC. Protein product: CASSFQNYEQYF.